These T cell receptor beta chains were read from a single sample in a study of a mutant IDH1 vaccine in newly diagnosed glioma. Some clones are missing from TCRdb's copy, which holds only in-frame ones; the method was immunoSEQ multiplex PCR. Seen here are under 80,000 clones, roughly 85% observed once, and the top ten hold around 2.9%. Sequences were derived from PBMCs, sampled from a glioma patient treated with radiotherapy, temozolomide or both. The source of these receptors is a young man with glioma. CDR3s include the opening cysteine and the closing phenylalanine or tryptophan. D genes are given only for firm matches. The listing skips clone size in some rows; elsewhere it reads once, few, many or a size class.

>NA|TRBV18|NA|TRBJ1-2
CASSPGGTATYGYTF
TGTGCCAGCTCACCAGGAGGGACGGCCACCTATGGCTACACCTTC
>TRBD1|TRBV15|NA|TRBJ2-3
CATSYRDRGTDTQYF
TGTGCCACCAGCTACCGGGACAGGGGAACAGATACGCAGTATTTT
>TRBD1|TRBV2|NA|TRBJ1-6
CASLETRTGTNSPLHF
TGTGCCAGCCTCGAGACCCGGACAGGAACTAATTCACCCCTCCACTTT
>TRBD2|TRBV10-3|NA|TRBJ2-1
CAISLGLAGDEQFF
TGTGCCATCAGCCTGGGACTAGCGGGGGATGAGCAGTTCTTC
>TRBD1|TRBV19|NA|TRBJ1-2
CASRRTGVSYGYTF
TGTGCCAGTAGGAGGACAGGGGTTTCCTATGGCTACACCTTC
>TRBD2|TRBV10-3|NA|TRBJ2-1
CAISQGSSGPYNEQFF
TGTGCCATCAGCCAGGGTTCTAGCGGACCCTACAATGAGCAGTTCTTC
>NA|TRBV5-1|NA|TRBJ1-4
CASRAGLRAFANEKLFF
TGCGCCAGCAGGGCGGGACTCCGAGCTTTTGCTAATGAAAAACTGTTTTTT
>TRBD1|TRBV11-2|NA|TRBJ2-1
CASSFDRVGEQFF
TGTGCCAGCAGCTTTGACAGGGTAGGAGAGCAGTTCTTC
>NA|TRBV7-7|NA|TRBJ2-2
CASSRGRVNTGELFF
TGTGCCAGCAGCCGGGGCAGGGTTAACACCGGGGAGCTGTTTTTT
>NA|TRBV5-1|NA|TRBJ1-2
CASSLGGAQANYGYTF
TGCGCCAGCAGCTTGGGTGGGGCCCAGGCTAACTATGGCTACACCTTC
>NA|TRBV30|NA|TRBJ2-7
CAWSGGVPYEQYF
TGTGCCTGGAGTGGGGGGGTCCCCTACGAGCAGTACTTC
>TRBD1|TRBV28|NA|TRBJ1-5
CASSAGAGGRGQPQHF
TGTGCCAGCAGTGCAGGGGCAGGGGGGCGCGGTCAGCCCCAGCATTTT
>NA|TRBV6-5|NA|TRBJ1-3
CASKDRASGNTIYF
TGTGCCAGCAAGGACAGAGCCTCTGGAAACACCATATATTTT
>NA|TRBV15|NA|TRBJ2-7
CATSRGTGSSYEQYF
TGTGCCACCAGCAGAGGGACGGGTAGCTCCTACGAGCAGTACTTC
>NA|TRBV7-6|once|TRBJ2-5
CASSAASTAQETQYF
TGTGCCAGCAGTGCGGCATCGACAGCCCAAGAGACCCAGTACTTC
>TRBD1|TRBV19|NA|TRBJ1-1
CASSTGTGFSEAFF
TGTGCCAGTAGTACGGGGACAGGTTTCTCTGAAGCTTTCTTT
>NA|TRBV2|NA|TRBJ2-7
CASSDMRHSSLPDEQYF
TGTGCCAGCAGTGATATGCGGCACAGCTCCTTGCCAGACGAGCAGTACTTC
>NA|TRBV2|NA|TRBJ2-5
CASSDSGVGKTQYF
TGTGCCAGCAGTGATTCAGGTGTCGGAAAGACCCAGTACTTC
>NA|TRBV5-4|NA|TRBJ1-4
CASSQRTETTNEKLFF
TGTGCCAGCAGCCAAAGGACAGAGACAACTAATGAAAAACTGTTTTTT
>NA|TRBV7-2|once|TRBJ1-5
CASSLRVTGNQPQHF
TGTGCCAGCAGCCTGCGGGTAACGGGTAATCAGCCCCAGCATTTT
>NA|TRBV28|NA|TRBJ2-7
CASCKSREQYF
TGTGCCAGCTGTAAGTCCCGGGAGCAGTACTTC
>NA|TRBV2|once|TRBJ2-3
CASRFGSSQTDTQYF
TGTGCCAGCAGATTCGGGTCCTCCCAGACAGATACGCAGTATTTT